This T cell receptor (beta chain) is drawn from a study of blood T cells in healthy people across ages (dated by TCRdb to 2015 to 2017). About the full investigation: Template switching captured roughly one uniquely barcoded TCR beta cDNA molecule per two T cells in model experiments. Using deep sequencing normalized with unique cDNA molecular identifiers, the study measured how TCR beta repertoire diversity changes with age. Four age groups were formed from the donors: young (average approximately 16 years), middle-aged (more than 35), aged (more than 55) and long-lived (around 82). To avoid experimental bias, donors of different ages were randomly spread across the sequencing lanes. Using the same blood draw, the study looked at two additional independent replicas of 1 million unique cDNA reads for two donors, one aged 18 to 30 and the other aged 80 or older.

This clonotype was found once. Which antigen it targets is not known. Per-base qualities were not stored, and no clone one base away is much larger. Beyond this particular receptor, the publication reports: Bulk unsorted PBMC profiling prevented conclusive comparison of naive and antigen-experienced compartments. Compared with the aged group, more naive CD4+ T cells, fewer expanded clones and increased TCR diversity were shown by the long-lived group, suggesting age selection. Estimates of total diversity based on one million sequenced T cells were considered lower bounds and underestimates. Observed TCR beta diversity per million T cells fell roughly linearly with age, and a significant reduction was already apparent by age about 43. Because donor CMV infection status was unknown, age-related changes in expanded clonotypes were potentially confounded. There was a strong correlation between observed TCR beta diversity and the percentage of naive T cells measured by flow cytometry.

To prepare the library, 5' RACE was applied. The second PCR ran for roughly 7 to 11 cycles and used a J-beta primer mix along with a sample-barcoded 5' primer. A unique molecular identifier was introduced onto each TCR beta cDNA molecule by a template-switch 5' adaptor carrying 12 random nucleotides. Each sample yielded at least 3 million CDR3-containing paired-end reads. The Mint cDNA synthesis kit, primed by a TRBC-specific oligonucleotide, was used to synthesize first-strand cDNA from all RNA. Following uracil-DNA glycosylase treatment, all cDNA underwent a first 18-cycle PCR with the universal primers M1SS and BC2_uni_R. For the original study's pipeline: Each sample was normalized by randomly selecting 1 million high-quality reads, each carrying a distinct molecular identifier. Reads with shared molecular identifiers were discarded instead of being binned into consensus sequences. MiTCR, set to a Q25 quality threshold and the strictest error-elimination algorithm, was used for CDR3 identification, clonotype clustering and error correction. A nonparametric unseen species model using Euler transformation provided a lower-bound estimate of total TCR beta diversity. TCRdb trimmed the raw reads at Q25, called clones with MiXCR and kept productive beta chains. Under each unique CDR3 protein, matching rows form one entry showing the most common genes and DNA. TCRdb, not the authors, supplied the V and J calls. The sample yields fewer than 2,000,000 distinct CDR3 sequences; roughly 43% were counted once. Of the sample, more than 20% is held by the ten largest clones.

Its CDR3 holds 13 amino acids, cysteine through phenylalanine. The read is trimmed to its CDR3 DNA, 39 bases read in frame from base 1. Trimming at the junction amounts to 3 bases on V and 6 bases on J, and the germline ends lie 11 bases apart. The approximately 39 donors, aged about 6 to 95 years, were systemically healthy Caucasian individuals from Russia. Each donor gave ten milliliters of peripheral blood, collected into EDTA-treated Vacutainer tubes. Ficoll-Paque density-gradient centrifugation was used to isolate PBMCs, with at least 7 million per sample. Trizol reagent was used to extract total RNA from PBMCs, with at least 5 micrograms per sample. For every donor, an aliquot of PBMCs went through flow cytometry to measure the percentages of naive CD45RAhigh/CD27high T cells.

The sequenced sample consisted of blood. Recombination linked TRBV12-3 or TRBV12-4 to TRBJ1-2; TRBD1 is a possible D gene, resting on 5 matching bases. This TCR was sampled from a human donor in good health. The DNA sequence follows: TGTGCCAGCAGTTTCCATGGAGGGGATGGCTACACCTTC. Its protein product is CASSFHGGDGYTF.